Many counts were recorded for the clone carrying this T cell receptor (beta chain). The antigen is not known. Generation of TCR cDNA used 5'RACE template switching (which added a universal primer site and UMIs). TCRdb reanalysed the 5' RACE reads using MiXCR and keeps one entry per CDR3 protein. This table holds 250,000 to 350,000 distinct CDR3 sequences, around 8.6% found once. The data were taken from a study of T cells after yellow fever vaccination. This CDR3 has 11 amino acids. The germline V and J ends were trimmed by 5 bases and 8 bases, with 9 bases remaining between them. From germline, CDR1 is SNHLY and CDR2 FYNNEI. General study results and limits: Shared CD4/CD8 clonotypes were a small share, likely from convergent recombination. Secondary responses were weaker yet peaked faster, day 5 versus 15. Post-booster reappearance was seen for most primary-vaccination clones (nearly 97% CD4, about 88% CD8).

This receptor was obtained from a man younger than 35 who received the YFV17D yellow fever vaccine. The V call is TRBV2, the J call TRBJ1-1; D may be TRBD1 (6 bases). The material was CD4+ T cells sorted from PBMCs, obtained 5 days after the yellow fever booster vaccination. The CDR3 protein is CASSYDREAFF. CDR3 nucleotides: TGTGCCAGCAGTTACGACAGGGAAGCTTTCTTT.